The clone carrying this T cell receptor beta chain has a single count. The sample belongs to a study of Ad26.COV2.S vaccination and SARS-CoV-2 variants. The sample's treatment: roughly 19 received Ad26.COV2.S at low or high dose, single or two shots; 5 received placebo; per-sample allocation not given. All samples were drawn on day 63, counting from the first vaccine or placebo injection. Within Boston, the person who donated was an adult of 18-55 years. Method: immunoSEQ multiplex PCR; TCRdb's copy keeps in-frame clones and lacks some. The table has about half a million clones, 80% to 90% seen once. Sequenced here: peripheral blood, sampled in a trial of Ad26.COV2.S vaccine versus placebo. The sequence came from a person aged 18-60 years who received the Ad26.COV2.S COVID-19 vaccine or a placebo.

The CDR3 DNA is TGTGCCAGCAGCGTCGGACAGGGGGCGGGAACTGAAGCTTTCTTT. This encodes CASSVGQGAGTEAFF. The V call is TRBV5-4, the J call TRBJ1-1, with 11 bases lining up with TRBD1. CDR3 size: 15 residues. The J segment lost 5 bases and the V segment lost 4 bases, leaving 7 bases of the junction unmatched. The V gene's germline CDR1 is SGHNT and CDR2 YYREEE (reference sequence).